The rows below give T cell receptor beta chains drawn from one sample of a study of blood T cell repertoires in COVID-19. Measured with immunoSEQ multiplex PCR; TCRdb has only the in-frame clones, and not every one. The sample records approximately 97,000 clones, around nine tenths being singletons. Sequenced input: peripheral blood. All receptors come from a woman aged 50 to 60 with COVID-19, enrolled during active disease. Both conserved end residues are trimmed from each CDR3.

v_gene	j_gene	CDR3aa
TRBV5-6	TRBJ2-3	ASSLGGGASEY
TRBV28	TRBJ1-1	ASSFWTGGRVTEAF
TRBV9	TRBJ1-1	ASSPPGIMNTEAF
TRBV11-2	TRBJ2-3	ATQGRDTQY
TRBV18	TRBJ1-2	ASSPPAMQGPSEDGYT
TRBV6-5	TRBJ1-6	AGRDRGDSPLH
TRBV27	TRBJ2-1	ASSLGAGQDNEQF
TRBV27	TRBJ2-6	ASSVSGTGANVLT
TRBV5-4	TRBJ1-3	ASSPGRSGGNTIY
TRBV19	TRBJ1-2	ASSIAGFYGYT
TRBV2	TRBJ2-3	ASSRIAGGKADTQY
TRBV12-3/TRBV12-4	TRBJ1-6	ASSSSRGAPLH
TRBV7-2	TRBJ1-1	ASSGPLTGLNTEAF
TRBV30	TRBJ1-1	AWSERRNTEAF
TRBV5-4	TRBJ1-4	ASSSGQVREKLF
TRBV3-1/TRBV3-2	TRBJ1-3	ASSQSTGNTIY
TRBV19	TRBJ1-6	ASSPRQGSYNSPLH
TRBV11-2	TRBJ2-3	ASSPGTSGKTDTQY
TRBV11-3	TRBJ2-1	ASSGRGVLNEQF
TRBV19	TRBJ1-3	ASKGGHTSSGNTIY
TRBV18	TRBJ1-4	ASSPRRQGMTNEKLF
TRBV7-2	TRBJ1-1	ASSLEATQGSEAF
TRBV2	TRBJ1-1	ASSEVMERYTEAF
TRBV27	TRBJ1-5	ASSLSSGASGQPQH
TRBV11-3	TRBJ2-2	ASSFTGGTGELF
TRBV30	TRBJ1-2	AWSASRQGNVYT
TRBV30	TRBJ2-1	AWSRGYNEQF
TRBV5-1	TRBJ1-2	ASSLGQDYGYT
TRBV4-3	TRBJ1-1	ASSQESGAPEAF
TRBV5-1	TRBJ1-2	ASSFGRVEGYT
TRBV19	TRBJ1-2	ASSIDLTGYGYT
TRBV29-1	TRBJ2-1	SVTSWERGAGEQF
TRBV14	TRBJ2-6	ASSQRALSGANVLT
TRBV19	TRBJ1-1	AVGNTEAF
TRBV13	TRBJ1-4	ASSSRTGGEVEKLF
TRBV5-4	TRBJ2-3	ASSPANAGDTQY
TRBV2	TRBJ2-3	ASSLSGGYTDTQY
TRBV19	TRBJ1-2	ASSIQGAAGGYT
TRBV9	TRBJ1-2	ASSVGGGFGGYT
TRBV23-1	TRBJ2-4	ASSQKNRTAKNIQY
TRBV5-8	TRBJ1-6	ASSVTGTIYNSPLH
TRBV2	TRBJ2-7	ASSIAGQQY